This passage covers 10 T cell receptor beta chains from one sample sequenced in a study of tumor and adjacent non-tumor tissue in lung cancer. The library came from three nested PCR rounds adapted from ARM-PCR protocols. TCRdb recomputed calls from the multiplex PCR reads with MiXCR, one row per CDR3 protein. Of about 110,000 distinct CDR3 sequences listed, more than 60% are singletons. The template was RNA from unsorted bulk tissue. The specimen sequenced was lung tumor tissue. The receptor set was obtained from an older woman with non-small cell lung cancer.

Points on this clonotype: Since no conserved phenylalanine or tryptophan closes the CDR3, a read error is the likely cause. The V call is TRBV4-2, the J call TRBJ1-1, with D perhaps TRBD1 (5 bases). This CDR3 is built from 15 residues. V shed 4 bases and J shed 1 base, with 13 bases lying between them. CDR1 and CDR2 from the germline V gene are LGHNA and YNFKEQ. CDR3 protein: CASSPPAGRNTEAFS. CDR3 bases: TGTGCCAGCAGCCCTCCGGCAGGGAGGAACACTGAAGCTTTCTCT.

This clonotype was seen at least ten times. This CDR3 is CASKTDRDFNQPQHF. The CDR3 DNA reads as TGTGCCAGCAAGACGGACAGGGATTTCAATCAGCCCCAGCATTTT. V is TRBV6-2 or TRBV6-3 and J is TRBJ1-5, with TRBD1 matching over 8 bases. Trimming took 7 bases from V and 3 from J; bases not matched to a gene: 8. In germline, CDR1 is MNHEY, CDR2 SVGEGT. The CDR3 sequence is 15 residues long.

To note about this clonotype: Here the CDR3 omits its conserved ending phenylalanine or tryptophan, so a read error is the likely source. This chain uses TRBV20-1 with TRBJ1-1; 7 bases align to TRBD1. Germline V gene lookup returns CDR1 DFQATT and CDR2 SNEGSKA (reference sequence). V was clipped by 6 bases and J by 4 bases; unmatched bases: 5. The CDR3 runs 12 residues. As DNA, the CDR3 is TGCAGTGCAGGGGGCGTTCTCACTGAAGCTTTCTAT. Amino acids: CSAGGVLTEAFY.

This clonotype was detected a few times. V and J are TRBV14 and TRBJ2-1, with 10 bases fitting TRBD2. CDR3 length equals 21 residues. Germline CDR1 is SGHDN and CDR2 is FVKESK. Germline trimming cut 0 bases from V and 0 bases from J; bases unmatched to any gene: 14. Written as DNA, the CDR3 is TGTGCCAGCAGCCAAGATTTGAAGGGAGCGGGAGGGTCCTACTCCTACAATGAGCAGTTCTTC. It is translated as CASSQDLKGAGGSYSYNEQFF.

This clonotype was detected ten times or more. The rearrangement links TRBV5-5 to TRBJ1-5; maybe TRBD1 (5 bases). V lost 4 bases, J lost 7 bases, and 18 bases lay in between. Germline assignment: CDR1 SGHKS and CDR2 YYEKEE (reference sequence). This CDR3 has 15 residues. For the CDR3, the DNA is TGTGCCAGCAGCCGAGCCGAGGGGTACGGCCAGCCCCAGCATTTT. It specifies CASSRAEGYGQPQHF.

A note on this clonotype: One end of the junction varies from germline; a read error may be responsible. The chain is built from TRBV6-2 or TRBV6-3 and TRBJ2-1; TRBD2 matches 8 bases. The CDR3 is 17 amino acids. Germline loops: CDR1 MNHEY, CDR2 SVGEGT. DNA of the CDR3: TGTGCCTGCACCAGTCCCGTTTTAGCGGGGAGGGACAATGAGCAGCTCTTC. The encoded protein is CACTSPVLAGRDNEQLF.

For this clonotype: Given a much more abundant clone one base away, this may be a read error. This chain links TRBV20-1 with TRBJ2-5; TRBD1 matches at 9 bases. Germline CDR1 DFQATT, CDR2 SNEGSKA (reference sequence). This CDR3 is built from 13 residues. The CDR3 loop is CNAPNRGRETQYF. CDR3 bases: TGCAATGCCCCTAACAGGGGGCGGGAGACCCAGTACTTC.

This clonotype was found many times. This rearrangement joins TRBV29-1 to TRBJ2-5, with D possibly being TRBD1 (6 bases). Per germline, CDR1 SQVTM and CDR2 ANQGSEA. The CDR3 is made up of 13 amino acids. V lost 1 base and J 3 bases, leaving 9 bases between the germline ends. The CDR3 DNA follows: TGCAGCGTTGAAGGGACAGCAAAAGAGACCCAGTACTTC. Its translation: CSVEGTAKETQYF.

In the case of this clonotype: A read error may account for a junction end that differs from germline. The V and J genes are TRBV20-1 and TRBJ2-1, with D possibly matching TRBD2 (5 bases). The CDR3 is 16 residues long. The germline CDR1 and CDR2 sequences are DFQATT and SNEGSKA (reference sequence). The CDR3 nucleotides read TGCAATGCTAGACACGGGGTTCAATACTCCTACAATGAGCAGTTCTTC. The encoded protein is CNARHGVQYSYNEQFF.

About this clonotype: A read error may produce the germline difference seen at one junction end. This chain's CDR3 is CASSPSGTDIYNVQFF. CDR3 coding DNA: TGCGCCAGCAGCCCCTCCGGGACAGACATCTACAATGTGCAGTTCTTC. J is TRBJ2-1 and V is TRBV5-1; 7 bases line up with TRBD1. The length of the CDR3 is 16 residues. Germline CDR1 and CDR2: SGHRS and YFSETQ.